The 28 T cell receptor beta chains below come from one sample, sequenced in a study of T cells in Graves' hyperthyroidism and ophthalmopathy. From RNA transcripts, TCR beta CDR3 regions were amplified. TCR CDR3 regions were first amplified by RT-PCR with HTBI primers. TCRdb processed the multiplex PCR reads anew with MiXCR; each CDR3 protein has one entry. The repertoire includes about 640,000 distinct CDR3 sequences, about a fifth of them detected once, and around a third sits in the top ten. What was sequenced was blood. The receptors derive from a man aged 25-40 years with Graves' ophthalmopathy.

The chain combines TRBV4-1 with TRBJ2-5; 9 positions agree with TRBD2. Losses at the gene ends were 0 bases for V and 4 bases for J; bases not matched to a gene: 12. This CDR3 comprises 18 residues. The germline V gene encodes CDR1 MGHRA and CDR2 YSYEKL. The CDR3 DNA reads as TGCGCCAGCAGCCAAGAGTTGGCTAGCGGGAACGCCCCAGAGACCCAGTACTTC. It is translated as CASSQELASGNAPETQYF.

The rearrangement uses TRBV29-1 and TRBJ2-2; no definite D call. This CDR3 contains 14 residues. V was pared by 5 bases and J by 0 bases, with 10 bases between. Germline V CDR1 and CDR2: SQVTM, ANQGSEA. The CDR3 DNA reads TGCAGCGTTCTCCCACCTTCGAACACCGGGGAGCTGTTTTTT. This encodes CSVLPPSNTGELFF.

This chain connects TRBV6-2 or TRBV6-3 to TRBJ2-5; D remains ambiguous. V was trimmed by 6 bases and J by 3 bases, leaving 11 bases between them. CDR3 size: 13 residues. Germline CDR1 MNHEY, CDR2 SVGEGT. The CDR3 loop reads CASRGLGKETQYF. CDR3 DNA: TGTGCCAGCAGGGGCTTAGGAAAAGAGACCCAGTACTTC.

The chain carries TRBV10-2 and TRBJ2-1, with D perhaps TRBD1 (6 bases). Trimming pared 3 bases from V and 12 bases from J, leaving 18 bases between. The CDR3 spans 14 residues. Germline CDR1 reads WSHSY; CDR2 reads SAAADI. The CDR3 bases are TGCGCCAGCAGTGATAAGTCGGGCAGGGGATCGCAGTTCTTC. It is translated as CASSDKSGRGSQFF.

This clonotype was seen ten or more times. The rearrangement uses TRBV18 and TRBJ2-1; D remains ambiguous. CDR1 KGHSH and CDR2 LQKENI come from the germline V gene. The ends were cut back, 3 bases at V and 4 bases at J, with 13 bases in the middle. The CDR3 has 15 amino acids. CDR3 nucleotides: TGTGCCAGCTCACCTCTTACCGACGGATACAATGAGCAGTTCTTC. Translating it yields CASSPLTDGYNEQFF. The whole variable domain, filled in from reference TRBV18 and TRBJ2-1, reads NAGVMQNPRHLVRRRGQEARLRCSPMKGHSHVYWYRQLPEEGLKFMVYLQKENIIDESGMPKERFSAEFPKEGPSILRIQQVVRGDSAAYFCASSPLTDGYNEQFFGPGTRLTVL.

This clonotype was seen repeatedly, ten times or more. The J gene is TRBJ2-5, the V gene TRBV2, with D possibly matching TRBD1 (5 bases). This CDR3 contains 13 residues. V was shortened by 8 bases and J by 5 bases, with 15 bases between the two germline ends. Germline V gene data show CDR1 as SNHLY and CDR2 as FYNNEI. The CDR3 DNA sequence: TGTGCCAGCGAGAAGTGGGGCGCGGAGACCCAGTACTTC. Translated: CASEKWGAETQYF.

This clonotype was found many times. This sequence joins TRBV30 and TRBJ1-1; D perhaps matches TRBD1 (6 bases). CDR3 length: 12 amino acids. Germline V gene lookup returns CDR1 GTSNPN and CDR2 SVGIG (reference sequence). V dropped 2 bases and J dropped 6 bases, with 10 bases sitting between them. CDR3 residues: CAWSSGESEAFF. In DNA form, the CDR3 reads TGTGCCTGGAGTTCAGGGGAATCTGAAGCTTTCTTT.

This clonotype was found a few times. The V gene is TRBV11-2, the J gene TRBJ2-3; no firm D call. Germline CDR1 is SGHAT and CDR2 is FQNNGV. CDR3 length: 15 residues. V was pared by 2 bases and J by 2 bases, with 11 bases between. CDR3 DNA sequence: TGTGCCAGCAGCTTACTGTCCTCCCACACAGATACGCAGTATTTT. Amino acids: CASSLLSSHTDTQYF. Filled out from reference TRBV11-2 and TRBJ2-3, the complete variable domain reads EAGVAQSPRYKIIEKRQSVAFWCNPISGHATLYWYQQILGQGPKLLIQFQNNGVVDDSQLPKDRFSAERLKGVDSTLKIQPAKLEDSAVYLCASSLLSSHTDTQYFGPGTRLTVL.

This CDR3 reads CASRAMNTGELFF. DNA of the CDR3: TGTGCCAGTAGGGCAATGAACACCGGGGAGCTGTTTTTT. This chain uses TRBV12-3 or TRBV12-4 with TRBJ2-2; D not certain. Trimming pared 9 bases from V and 1 base from J, leaving 9 bases between. The CDR3 extends over 13 amino acids.

Only a few counts were recorded for this clonotype. The junction departs from germline at one end; a sequencing error may be responsible. The rearrangement uses TRBV30 and TRBJ1-6; D may be TRBD1 (5 bases). Germline CDR1 GTSNPN, CDR2 SVGIG (reference sequence). The CDR3 extends over 13 amino acids. The CDR3 region has the DNA TGTGGCTGGGAGGGGTCCTATAATTCACCCCTCCACTTT. It translates to CGWEGSYNSPLHF. The full variable domain, in which reference TRBV30 and TRBJ1-6 provide the parts outside the CDR3, is SQTIHQWPATLVQPVGSPLSLECTVEGTSNPNLYWYRQAAGRGLQLLFYSVGIGQISSEVPQNLSASRPQDRQFILSSKKLLLSDSGFYLCGWEGSYNSPLHFGNGTRLTVT.

This clonotype was seen at least ten times. V gene TRBV13 combines with J gene TRBJ1-5; 8 bases fit TRBD1. The CDR3 is 18 residues long. The germline CDR1 and CDR2 sequences are PRHDT and FYEKMQ (reference sequence). Losses at the gene ends were 4 bases for V and 2 bases for J; bases not matched to a gene: 13. CDR3 DNA sequence: TGTGCCAGCAGCTCCATTACCAGGGGGCGCGGGGGCAATCAGCCCCAGCATTTT. As protein: CASSSITRGRGGNQPQHF. The entire variable domain, with the rest obtained from reference TRBV13 and TRBJ1-5, is as follows: AAGVIQSPRHLIKEKRETATLKCYPIPRHDTVYWYQQGPGQDPQFLISFYEKMQSDKGSIPDRFSAQQFSDYHSELNMSSLELGDSALYFCASSSITRGRGGNQPQHFGDGTRLSIL.

This clonotype was detected ten times or more. The J gene is TRBJ2-7, the V gene TRBV2, with 15 bases aligning to TRBD2. Trimming cost V 7 bases and J 3 bases; bases outside gene matches: 4. Per germline, CDR1 SNHLY and CDR2 FYNNEI. The CDR3 is 15 amino acids. This chain's CDR3 is CASTGLAGGFYEQYF. The DNA for the CDR3 is TGTGCCAGCACCGGACTAGCGGGAGGGTTCTACGAGCAGTACTTC.

This clonotype was counted only a few times. The rearrangement links TRBV7-9 to TRBJ1-5; D possibly corresponds to TRBD1 (5 bases). CDR1 is SEHNR, CDR2 FQNEAQ, per germline (reference sequence). There are 14 residues in the CDR3. V lost 1 base and J lost 7, with 11 bases in between. The CDR3 protein is CASSLVGDHQPQHF. The CDR3 coding sequence is TGTGCCAGCAGCTTAGTTGGGGACCACCAGCCCCAGCATTTT.

The CDR3 region has the DNA TGTGCCAGCAGCGCGGGGACAAGGAGCTCTGGAAACACCATATATTTT. Its protein is CASSAGTRSSGNTIYF. The chain has TRBV13 and TRBJ1-3; tentatively, D is TRBD1 (6 bases). Germline V lookup: CDR1 PRHDT, CDR2 FYEKMQ (reference sequence). Trimming removed 5 bases from V and 0 bases from J, with 14 bases in between. The CDR3 is 16 amino acids.

The chain uses TRBV20-1 and TRBJ2-7; 14 positions match TRBD2. Germline assignment: CDR1 DFQATT and CDR2 SNEGSKA (reference sequence). Trimming took 5 bases from V and 1 from J; bases not matched to a gene: 7. The CDR3 runs to 16 residues. The CDR3 DNA sequence: TGCAGTGCTGACGGGACTAGCGGGAGTCGGTCCTACGAGCAGTACTTC. This encodes CSADGTSGSRSYEQYF.

Concerning this clonotype: This may come from a read error, since a much larger clone is one base off. The gene calls are TRBV2 and TRBJ2-5, with D perhaps TRBD1 (6 bases). From germline, CDR1 is SNHLY and CDR2 FYNNEI. The CDR3 is 13 residues long. In nucleotides, the CDR3 is TGTGCCAGCCACAGGGACAAGCAAGAGACCCAGCACTTC. Protein: CASHRDKQETQHF. Full variable domain (missing parts from reference TRBV2 and TRBJ2-5): EPEVTQTPSHQVTQMGQEVILRCVPISNHLYFYWYRQILGQKVEFLVSFYNNEISEKSEIFDDQFSVERPDGSNFTLKIRSTKLEDSAMYFCASHRDKQETQHFGPGTRLLVL.

A few counts support this clonotype. The CDR3 DNA follows: TGTGCCAGCAGCGTAGTAGCGGGAGAAGGAGGCGATACGCAGTATTTT. Protein product: CASSVVAGEGGDTQYF. V and J are TRBV9 and TRBJ2-3; 9 nucleotides align to TRBD2. Germline V gene data show CDR1 as SGDLS and CDR2 as YYNGEE. CDR3 length: 16 residues. J gave up 6 bases and V 0 bases, and 8 bases lay outside the gene matches.

This clonotype was counted only a few times. No conserved phenylalanine or tryptophan is present at the end of the CDR3, so a read error is the likely explanation. The CDR3, as DNA: TGTGCCACCAGTGATCCCAAGGGTGGCTACACCCTC. It translates to CATSDPKGGYTL. The chain has TRBV24-1 and TRBJ1-2; no firm D call. Germline CDR1 KGHDR, CDR2 SFDVKD. CDR3 length: 12 residues. Deletions cut 3 bases from V and 7 bases from J, with 8 bases between.

This clonotype has more than one count but fewer than ten. V and J are TRBV6-1 and TRBJ2-3; possibly TRBD1 for D (8 bases). The CDR3 has 15 residues. V was pared by 5 bases and J by 8 bases, with 20 bases between. From germline, CDR1 is MNHNS and CDR2 SASEGT. The CDR3 DNA is TGTGCCAGCAGTCGACAGGGGAGGGAGGGTGGTACGCAGTATTTT. Protein product: CASSRQGREGGTQYF.

The V and J genes are TRBV20-1 and TRBJ2-7, with TRBD2 identical over 10 bases. The CDR3 loop spans 13 amino acids. Germline CDR1 DFQATT, CDR2 SNEGSKA (reference sequence). V lost 8 bases to trimming and J lost 7 bases; unmatched junction nucleotides: 11. The CDR3 sequence: CSISSGGSGEQYF. The CDR3 nucleotides read TGCAGTATCTCTAGCGGGGGCTCGGGGGAGCAGTACTTC.

The chain has TRBV28 and TRBJ1-5; 8 positions match TRBD1. Germline values: CDR1 MDHEN, CDR2 SYDVKM. The J segment lost 5 bases and the V segment lost 5 bases, leaving 8 bases of the junction unmatched. The CDR3 sequence is 15 residues long. CDR3 in amino acids: CASSLEAGGDQPQHF. CDR3 sequence (DNA): TGTGCCAGCAGTCTCGAGGCAGGGGGCGATCAGCCCCAGCATTTT.

There are many counts of this clonotype. This sequence joins TRBV28 and TRBJ2-1; D might be TRBD2 (6 bases). CDR1 and CDR2 (germline): MDHEN, SYDVKM. V gave up 8 bases and J gave up 6 bases, with 20 bases separating them. The CDR3 extends over 15 amino acids. The CDR3 protein is CASADVAEGLNEQFF. The CDR3 coding sequence is TGTGCCAGCGCAGATGTAGCGGAGGGCCTCAATGAGCAGTTCTTC.

CDR3 in DNA: TGTGCCAGCAGCTTAACGTTCGGGGCCGGGGAGCTGTTTTTT. Its translation is CASSLTFGAGELFF. The chain uses TRBV7-3 and TRBJ2-2, with D perhaps TRBD2 (5 bases). Germline CDR1 and CDR2: SGHTA and FQGTGA. The CDR3 is 14 residues long. V lost 0 bases, J lost 6 bases, and 8 bases lay in between.

The chain has TRBV19 and TRBJ2-7; 7 bases align to TRBD1. Germline assignment: CDR1 LNHDA and CDR2 SQIVND (reference sequence). Losses at the gene ends were 6 bases for V and 3 bases for J; bases not matched to a gene: 11. The CDR3 sequence is 15 residues long. In DNA, the CDR3 is TGTGCCAGTAGAATCCGGGACAGTGATTTCTACGAGCAGTACTTC. This gives the protein CASRIRDSDFYEQYF.

This clonotype has only a few counts. The chain combines TRBV4-1 with TRBJ2-7, with TRBD2 matching 13 bases. V lost 2 bases and J lost 6; bases outside the gene matches: 4. This CDR3 region has 15 residues. The germline gives CDR1 MGHRA, CDR2 YSYEKL. CDR3 loop: CASSQRLAGGPEQYF. The CDR3 DNA follows: TGCGCCAGCAGCCAAAGACTAGCGGGAGGACCCGAGCAGTACTTC.

This clonotype was found a few times. The gene calls are TRBV7-9 and TRBJ2-7; D is possibly TRBD1 or TRBD2 (5 bases each). CDR1 is SEHNR, CDR2 FQNEAQ, per germline (reference sequence). The CDR3 is 13 amino acids. Trimming pared 0 bases from V and 5 bases from J, leaving 8 bases between. CDR3 amino acids: CASSLAWDDEQYF. The CDR3 DNA is TGTGCCAGCAGCTTAGCGTGGGACGACGAGCAGTACTTC.

This clonotype was seen only a few times. V is TRBV5-5 and J is TRBJ2-1; D may be TRBD1 or TRBD2 (5 bases each). There are 17 residues in the CDR3. CDR1 is SGHKS, CDR2 YYEKEE, per germline (reference sequence). Trimming took 9 bases from V and 2 from J, leaving 24 bases between them. The CDR3 nucleotides are TGTGCCACCCAGCGCTCGGGGCTCCTCCTGGCCTACAATGAGCAGTTCTTC. It yields the protein CATQRSGLLLAYNEQFF.

In DNA form, the CDR3 reads TGCAGCGTTGAAGATCTACCCCGCTATGGCTACACCTTC. Residues: CSVEDLPRYGYTF. The chain links TRBV29-1 to TRBJ1-2; D gene uncertain. Germline V gene sequence: CDR1 SQVTM, CDR2 ANQGSEA. V lost 0 bases to trimming and J lost 4 bases, with 9 bases between them. CDR3 length: 13 amino acids.